The present TCR beta chain was sequenced within a study of T cells expressing NK-cell markers. The germline gives CDR1 MNHNS, CDR2 SASEGT. CDR3 size: 15 residues. From its re-call of the 5' RACE reads, TCRdb lists each CDR3 protein once, without DNA. The listing contains approximately 150,000 distinct CDR3 sequences. This sequence joins TRBV6-1 and TRBJ2-3; without DNA, the TCRdb call of TRBD2 cannot be checked. This clonotype originated in a woman aged 18 to 75 in good health. Sequencing was done on a sample of blood T cells: a sorted CD56 or NKG2C T cell subset, CD4+ or CD8+ T cells, or bulk PBMC T cells (not recorded which). The CDR3 spells CASGLAGGYSDTQYF.